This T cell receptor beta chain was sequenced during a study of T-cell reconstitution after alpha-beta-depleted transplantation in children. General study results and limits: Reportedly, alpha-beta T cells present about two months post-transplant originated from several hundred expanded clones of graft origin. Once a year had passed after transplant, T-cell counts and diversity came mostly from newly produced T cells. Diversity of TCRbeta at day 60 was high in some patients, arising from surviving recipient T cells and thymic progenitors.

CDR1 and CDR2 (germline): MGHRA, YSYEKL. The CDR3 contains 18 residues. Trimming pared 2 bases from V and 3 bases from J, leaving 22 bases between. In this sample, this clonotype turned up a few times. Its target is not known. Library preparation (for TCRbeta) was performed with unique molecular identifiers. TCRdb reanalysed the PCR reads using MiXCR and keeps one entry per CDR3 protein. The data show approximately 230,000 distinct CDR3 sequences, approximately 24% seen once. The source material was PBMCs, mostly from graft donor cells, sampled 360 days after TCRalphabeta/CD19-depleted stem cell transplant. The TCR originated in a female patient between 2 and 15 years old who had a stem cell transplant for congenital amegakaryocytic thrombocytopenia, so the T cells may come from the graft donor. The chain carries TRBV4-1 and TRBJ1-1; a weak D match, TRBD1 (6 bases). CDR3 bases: TGCGCCAGCAGCCAAAAAGTGGGTCGGGCAGGGGTTTACACTGAAGCTTTCTTT. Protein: CASSQKVGRAGVYTEAFF.